This passage covers 20 T cell receptor beta chains from one sample sequenced in a study of cytomegalovirus exposure and HLA in healthy donors. The data were produced by immunoSEQ multiplex PCR, yet TCRdb's version contains in-frame clones alone and is incomplete. The repertoire holds tens of thousands of clones, with approximately 93% as singletons. Sequencing was done on a sample of PBMCs. Receptor source: a man younger than 35 in good health and CMV-seropositive.

This sequence joins TRBV4-1 and TRBJ2-1; tentative D call: TRBD2 (5 bases). The V gene lost 2 bases and the J gene lost 4 bases, with 9 bases spanning the gap. This CDR3 is built from 14 residues. Germline CDR1 reads MGHRA; CDR2 reads YSYEKL. CDR3 region: CASSQRGSYNEQFF. In nucleotides, the CDR3 is TGCGCCAGCAGCCAACGTGGGAGTTACAATGAGCAGTTCTTC.

The chain has TRBV7-9 and TRBJ2-5; D gene unclear. The germline gives CDR1 SEHNR, CDR2 FQNEAQ (reference sequence). This CDR3 comprises 14 residues. V was shortened by 0 bases and J by 1 base, with 6 bases between the two germline ends. The CDR3 protein is CASSLAGSQETQYF. CDR3 DNA: TGTGCCAGCAGCTTAGCGGGCAGCCAAGAGACCCAGTACTTC.

V gene TRBV2 combines with J gene TRBJ2-7, with TRBD2 matching 8 bases. The germline V gene has CDR1 SNHLY and CDR2 FYNNEI. The CDR3 is 12 amino acids. The V and J ends lost 8 bases and 2 bases, in that order; junction bases with no gene match: 2. CDR3 nucleotides: TGTGCCAGCCGGCGGGAGGCCTACGAGCAGTACTTC. This sequence encodes CASRREAYEQYF.

This chain connects TRBV10-3 to TRBJ1-3; weak D call: TRBD1 (6 bases). The CDR3 spans 17 residues. The germline V and J ends were trimmed by 3 bases and 0 bases, with 15 bases remaining between them. The germline V gene encodes CDR1 ENHRY and CDR2 SYGVKD. CDR3 sequence (DNA): TGTGCCATCAGTGATTTGTGGACAGAGAACTCTGGAAACACCATATATTTT. It is translated as CAISDLWTENSGNTIYF.

The genes are TRBV4-3 and TRBJ2-5; 7 bases match TRBD1. CDR1 and CDR2 from the germline V gene are LGHNA and YSLEER. J was trimmed by 9 bases and V by 0 bases; bases with no gene match: 4. The CDR3 covers 13 residues. In DNA form, the CDR3 reads TGCGCCAGCAGCCAAGATTCACAGGGGTCCCAGTACTTC. This translates into CASSQDSQGSQYF.

This chain uses TRBV28 with TRBJ2-4; TRBD2 aligns across 11 bases. The CDR3 spans 18 residues. The V gene's germline CDR1 is MDHEN and CDR2 SYDVKM. Germline trimming cut 3 bases from V and 0 bases from J; bases unmatched to any gene: 7. DNA for the CDR3: TGTGCCAGCAGTTTGAAATTAGCGGGAGGGGTAGCCAAAAACATTCAGTACTTC. This translates into CASSLKLAGGVAKNIQYF.

The chain has TRBV11-3 and TRBJ1-2; no definite D call. The V end was cut by 0 bases, the J end by 7 bases, with 15 bases between. The CDR3 runs to 15 residues. Germline assignment: CDR1 SGHNT and CDR2 YENEEA. The CDR3 reads CASSLDSYGLSGYTF. In DNA form, the CDR3 reads TGTGCCAGCAGCTTAGACTCCTACGGGTTGAGTGGCTACACCTTC.

The CDR3 region is CASSLGLAGGPDTQYF. The CDR3 nucleotides read TGTGCCAGCAGTTTAGGACTAGCGGGGGGGCCAGATACGCAGTATTTT. V gene TRBV28 combines with J gene TRBJ2-3; the match to TRBD2 covers 15 bases. The CDR3 spans 16 residues. V was pared by 2 bases and J by 4 bases, with 1 base of the junction left unmatched. Germline assignment: CDR1 MDHEN and CDR2 SYDVKM.

The rearrangement uses TRBV14 and TRBJ2-7; 9 bases match TRBD1. The CDR3 loop spans 15 amino acids. The V gene's germline CDR1 is SGHDN and CDR2 FVKESK. J gave up 5 bases and V 2 bases, and 7 bases lay outside the gene matches. CDR3 amino acids: CASSQTGTGPHEQYF. The CDR3 coding sequence is TGTGCCAGCAGCCAAACCGGGACAGGGCCCCACGAGCAGTACTTC.

This rearrangement joins TRBV4-1 to TRBJ2-3; maybe TRBD2 (7 bases). The CDR3 extends over 16 amino acids. The V end lost 0 bases, the J end lost 6 bases, and 16 bases lay between the germline ends. Germline V gene data show CDR1 as MGHRA and CDR2 as YSYEKL. The CDR3 protein is CASSQDPGGRGDTQYF. For the CDR3, the DNA is TGCGCCAGCAGCCAAGATCCGGGGGGTAGGGGGGATACGCAGTATTTT.

This chain connects TRBV9 to TRBJ1-5, with D possibly TRBD1 on 6 matching bases. V was trimmed by 10 bases and J by 1 base, leaving 12 bases between them. Germline V gives CDR1 SGDLS, CDR2 YYNGEE. The CDR3 has 13 residues. The CDR3 sequence is CARRGQSNQPQHF. The CDR3 region has the DNA TGTGCCCGCCGTGGACAGAGCAATCAGCCCCAGCATTTT.

The chain links TRBV28 to TRBJ2-2, with 9 bases fitting TRBD1. V dropped 5 bases and J dropped 10; count of bases not matched to a gene: 11. The CDR3 spans 15 residues. CDR1 and CDR2 from the germline V gene are MDHEN and SYDVKM. For the CDR3, the DNA is TGTGCCAGCAGTCCTTGGACAGGGGCTAGGGAGGAGCTGTTTTTT. Residues: CASSPWTGAREELFF. Full variable domain (rest looked up from reference TRBV28 and TRBJ2-2): DVKVTQSSRYLVKRTGEKVFLECVQDMDHENMFWYRQDPGLGLRLIYFSYDVKMKEKGDIPEGYSVSREKKERFSLILESASTNQTSMYLCASSPWTGAREELFFGEGSRLTVL.

This chain joins TRBV30 and TRBJ1-1; a possible D gene is TRBD1 (5 bases). The CDR3 has 15 amino acids. Germline V gives CDR1 GTSNPN, CDR2 SVGIG (reference sequence). Trimming stripped 3 bases from V and 1 base from J, with 15 bases between. DNA of the CDR3: TGTGCCTGGAGATTGGGGGGGACGGGGAACACTGAAGCTTTCTTT. Its protein product is CAWRLGGTGNTEAFF.

This CDR3 is CASSESRDSIYNEQFF. The CDR3 DNA is TGTGCCAGCAGTGAGTCCCGGGACAGTATCTACAATGAGCAGTTCTTC. The chain couples TRBV25-1 to TRBJ2-1; 7 bases map to TRBD1. The length of the CDR3 is 16 residues. The V and J ends lost 3 bases and 3 bases, in that order; junction bases with no gene match: 8. Germline CDR1 is MGHDK and CDR2 is SYGVNS.

V gene TRBV29-1 combines with J gene TRBJ2-3; no definite D call. This CDR3 region has 14 residues. Germline V CDR1 and CDR2: SQVTM, ANQGSEA. Trimming removed 8 bases from V and 0 bases from J, with 15 bases in between. The CDR3 DNA reads TGCAGCCTCAACCTCCCCGAGAGCACAGATACGCAGTATTTT. Residues: CSLNLPESTDTQYF.

The chain carries TRBV6-4 and TRBJ2-3; a possible D gene is TRBD2 (6 bases). The CDR3 extends over 13 amino acids. CDR1 and CDR2 from the germline V gene are MRHNA and SNTAGT. The V gene lost 5 bases and the J gene lost 0 bases, with 6 bases spanning the gap. The CDR3 DNA reads TGTGCCAGCAGTAGCGGGAGCACAGATACGCAGTATTTT. This sequence encodes CASSSGSTDTQYF.

The chain combines TRBV27 with TRBJ2-6, with a tentative D call TRBD1 (5 bases). Germline assignment: CDR1 MNHEY and CDR2 SMNVEV (reference sequence). The V end lost 7 bases, the J end lost 0 bases, and 10 bases lay between the germline ends. The CDR3 sequence is 15 residues long. The CDR3 DNA reads as TGTGCCAGCACCACCGGACACTCTGGGGCCAACGTCCTGACTTTC. It yields the protein CASTTGHSGANVLTF.

The chain uses TRBV7-8 and TRBJ1-3; D remains unclear. There are 14 residues in the CDR3. The germline gives CDR1 SGHVS, CDR2 FQNEAQ. V dropped 4 bases and J dropped 1 base, with 8 bases sitting between them. DNA for the CDR3: TGTGCCAGCAGCTCCCCGGTGTCTGGAAACACCATATATTTT. Its protein product is CASSSPVSGNTIYF.

The J gene is TRBJ1-4, the V gene TRBV7-8; D remains unclear. The CDR3 consists of 13 residues. V gave up 5 bases and J gave up 5 bases, with 9 bases separating them. From germline, CDR1 is SGHVS and CDR2 FQNEAQ. The CDR3 sequence is CASSNGGNEKLFF. The CDR3 DNA follows: TGTGCCAGCAGCAACGGAGGGAATGAAAAACTGTTTTTT. Complete variable domain (other parts from reference TRBV7-8 and TRBJ1-4): GAGVSQSPRYKVAKRGQDVALRCDPISGHVSLFWYQQALGQGPEFLTYFQNEAQLDKSGLPSDRFFAERPEGSVSTLKIQRTQQEDSAVYLCASSNGGNEKLFFGSGTQLSVL.

V gene TRBV2 combines with J gene TRBJ1-5; D is perhaps TRBD1 (6 bases). The germline CDR1 and CDR2 sequences are SNHLY and FYNNEI. The CDR3 covers 15 residues. Trimming took 6 bases from V and 6 from J, leaving 18 bases between them. CDR3 protein: CASSYGTPERQPQHF. Here the CDR3 DNA reads TGTGCCAGCAGCTATGGGACACCCGAGCGTCAGCCCCAGCATTTT.